Following are 20 T cell receptor beta chains from one sample sequenced in a study of OX40 agonist ivuxolimab in advanced cancers. Generated by immunoSEQ multiplex PCR, the TCRdb table keeps only in-frame clones and is missing some. There are about 100,000 clones in the sample; 89% occur only once, and approximately 0.16% lies in the top ten. This specimen consisted of CD4+ or CD8+ T cells sorted from blood, obtained in a trial of the OX40 agonist ivuxolimab. These TCRs come from an adult with an advanced solid tumor such as melanoma, head and neck, liver or kidney cancer.

This chain connects TRBV7-8 to TRBJ2-1; no clear D gene. This CDR3 has 11 residues. Germline CDR1 is SGHVS and CDR2 is FQNEAQ. V was shortened by 5 bases and J by 9 bases, with 8 bases between the two germline ends. The CDR3 loop is CASSSNREQFF. CDR3 DNA sequence: TGTGCCAGCAGCAGCAACCGTGAGCAGTTCTTC. Using reference TRBV7-8 and TRBJ2-1 for the parts outside the CDR3, the full variable domain is GAGVSQSPRYKVAKRGQDVALRCDPISGHVSLFWYQQALGQGPEFLTYFQNEAQLDKSGLPSDRFFAERPEGSVSTLKIQRTQQEDSAVYLCASSSNREQFFGPGTRLTVL.

The chain employs TRBV6-1 and TRBJ2-2; D may be TRBD1 (6 bases). The germline CDR1 and CDR2 sequences are MNHNS and SASEGT. Trimming removed 1 base from V and 4 bases from J, with 16 bases in between. This CDR3 is built from 17 residues. The CDR3 region is CASSEGLQGWVTGELFF. The CDR3 DNA sequence: TGTGCCAGCAGTGAAGGACTCCAGGGGTGGGTCACCGGGGAGCTGTTTTTT.

V is TRBV10-1 and J is TRBJ1-1; TRBD1 is a possible D gene (5 bases). The CDR3 sequence is 14 residues long. The V gene's germline CDR1 is WNHNN and CDR2 SYGVQD (reference sequence). V was shortened by 7 bases and J by 3 bases, with 15 bases between the two germline ends. The CDR3 region has the DNA TGCGCCAGCATTGTCGGCGGCAGGGACACTGAAGCTTTCTTT. This codes for CASIVGGRDTEAFF.

V is TRBV30 and J is TRBJ2-7; D unclear. Germline V CDR1 and CDR2: GTSNPN, SVGIG (reference sequence). Trimming cost V 2 bases and J 2 bases, with 10 bases left between them. The CDR3 sequence is 13 residues long. CDR3 sequence: CAWSPDPTYEQYF. As DNA, the CDR3 is TGTGCCTGGAGTCCTGACCCCACCTACGAGCAGTACTTC.

J is TRBJ1-5 and V is TRBV5-1; D remains ambiguous. CDR3 length equals 15 residues. Germline CDR1 reads SGHRS; CDR2 reads YFSETQ. The V and J ends lost 1 base and 3 bases respectively, with 11 bases between them. CDR3 residues: CASSLSGQANQPQHF. The CDR3 DNA sequence: TGCGCCAGCAGCTTGTCCGGGCAGGCCAATCAGCCCCAGCATTTT.

V usage is TRBV5-6 and J usage is TRBJ2-5; D is uncertain. Deletions cut 4 bases from V and 7 bases from J, with 11 bases between. The CDR3 extends over 12 amino acids. The germline V gene encodes CDR1 SGHDT and CDR2 YYEEEE. The CDR3 coding sequence is TGTGCCAGCAGCAATCGGTTTGGGACCCAGTACTTC. Amino acid sequence: CASSNRFGTQYF.

The rearrangement uses TRBV12-2 and TRBJ2-1; the D call in the table, TRBD2, was not verified against the DNA. TRBV12-2 is a recognized pseudogene. The CDR3 consists of 15 residues. CDR3 sequence reads: CASRSRTSGYNEQFF. The DNA of the CDR3 is TGTGCAAGTCGCTCCCGGACTAGCGGCTACAATGAGCAGTTCTTC.

V gene TRBV15 combines with J gene TRBJ1-1; possibly TRBD1 for D (5 bases). This CDR3 spans 14 amino acids. CDR1 is LNHNV, CDR2 YYDKDF, per germline (reference sequence). Trimming shortened V by 6 bases and J by 8 bases, and 19 bases separated the two germline ends. This chain's CDR3 is CATRSPPLGGEAFF. The CDR3, as DNA: TGTGCCACCAGATCACCACCCCTTGGGGGGGAAGCTTTCTTT.

V is TRBV5-1 and J is TRBJ2-7, with TRBD1 as a possible D gene (5 bases). Trimming pared 0 bases from V and 0 bases from J, leaving 10 bases between. The CDR3 runs to 15 residues. The germline V gene has CDR1 SGHRS and CDR2 YFSETQ. CDR3 amino acids: CASSLGQPSSYEQYF. The CDR3 DNA follows: TGCGCCAGCAGCTTGGGACAGCCTAGCTCCTACGAGCAGTACTTC.

The chain couples TRBV6-1 to TRBJ1-4, with TRBD1 matching 9 bases. CDR3 length: 15 amino acids. V shed 2 bases, J shed 8 bases, and the junction held 6 bases outside the gene matches. Germline CDR1 and CDR2: MNHNS and SASEGT. In DNA form, the CDR3 reads TGTGCCAGCAGTGAAACAGGGGGCGCGGGAGAAAAACTGTTTTTT. Translating gives CASSETGGAGEKLFF.

The CDR3 nucleotides read TGTGCCAGCAGCCGCGATTTAGAGGACATTCAGTACTTC. Its protein is CASSRDLEDIQYF. The V gene is TRBV2, the J gene TRBJ2-4, with D unresolved. Germline CDR1 is SNHLY and CDR2 is FYNNEI. The CDR3 is 13 amino acids. With 6 bases removed from V and 8 bases from J, the gap between germline ends came to 14 bases.

The CDR3 DNA reads as TGCGCCAGCAGTGGGGGGTTCGAGCAGTACTTC. Translated: CASSGGFEQYF. The rearrangement uses TRBV10-1 and TRBJ2-7; either TRBD1 or TRBD2 may supply D (5 bases each). The ends were cut back, 4 bases at V and 6 bases at J, with 7 bases in the middle. Germline V CDR1 and CDR2: WNHNN, SYGVQD (reference sequence). The CDR3 consists of 11 residues.

The chain employs TRBV2 and TRBJ2-1; 10 bases agree with TRBD2. Germline V gene data show CDR1 as SNHLY and CDR2 as FYNNEI. V trimming: 9 bases; J trimming: 5 bases; junction bases outside the gene matches: 7. The CDR3 loop spans 14 amino acids. CDR3 region: CASTSGRANNEQFF. The CDR3, as DNA: TGTGCCAGTACCAGCGGGAGGGCCAACAATGAGCAGTTCTTC.

In DNA, the CDR3 is TGTGCCAGTAGTATATTCCTAAGGGGCCAAGAGACCCAGTACTTC. Translation: CASSIFLRGQETQYF. This chain uses TRBV19 with TRBJ2-5, with a tentative D call TRBD1 (5 bases). This CDR3 is built from 15 residues. Trimming stripped 2 bases from V and 1 base from J, with 11 bases between. Per the germline V gene, CDR1 is LNHDA and CDR2 is SQIVND (reference sequence).

The count of this clone is one. This chain connects TRBV27 to TRBJ2-3; 10 positions match TRBD1. Germline V lookup: CDR1 MNHEY, CDR2 SMNVEV (reference sequence). V shed 5 bases, J shed 2 bases, and the junction held 7 bases outside the gene matches. This CDR3 region has 16 residues. CDR3 residues: CASSPGQGSATDTQYF. The DNA of the CDR3 is TGTGCCAGCAGTCCGGGACAGGGGTCCGCCACAGATACGCAGTATTTT.

This clone appeared a few times. The V and J genes are TRBV7-8 and TRBJ2-7; D gene unclear. The germline V gene encodes CDR1 SGHVS and CDR2 FQNEAQ. V was shortened by 5 bases and J by 6 bases, with 17 bases between the two germline ends. This CDR3 contains 14 residues. The CDR3 loop reads CASSPGPSPGEQYF. CDR3 nucleotide sequence: TGTGCCAGCAGCCCAGGACCATCGCCAGGCGAGCAGTACTTC.

This chain connects TRBV28 to TRBJ2-4, with D perhaps matching TRBD1 (5 bases). Germline V lookup: CDR1 MDHEN, CDR2 SYDVKM. This CDR3 is built from 15 residues. V lost 2 bases, J lost 1 base, and 9 bases lay in between. CDR3 in DNA: TGTGCCAGCAGTTTACAGGGCTCCGCCAAAAACATTCAGTACTTC. This translates into CASSLQGSAKNIQYF.

J is TRBJ1-1 and V is TRBV11-3; 7 positions agree with TRBD1. The CDR3 sequence is 15 residues long. The J segment lost 1 base and the V segment lost 1 base, leaving 3 bases of the junction unmatched. Germline V gene lookup returns CDR1 SGHNT and CDR2 YENEEA. For the CDR3, the DNA is TGTGCCAGCAGCTTAGGACAGGGCGGGAACACTGAAGCTTTCTTT. This codes for CASSLGQGGNTEAFF.

The chain uses TRBV29-1 and TRBJ1-1, with D possibly matching TRBD1 (6 bases). Per germline, CDR1 SQVTM and CDR2 ANQGSEA. Trimming cost V 7 bases and J 3 bases, with 24 bases left between them. The CDR3 covers 16 residues. Here the CDR3 reads CSAGALARSEYTEAFF. The CDR3 coding sequence is TGCAGCGCGGGGGCTCTAGCGCGGTCTGAGTACACTGAAGCTTTCTTT. Together with reference TRBV29-1 and TRBJ1-1, the CDR3 gives the full variable domain: SAVISQKPSRDICQRGTSLTIQCQVDSQVTMMFWYRQQPGQSLTLIATANQGSEATYESGFVIDKFPISRPNLTFSTLTVSNMSPEDSSIYLCSAGALARSEYTEAFFGQGTRLTVV.

V gene TRBV2 combines with J gene TRBJ2-1; possibly TRBD1 or TRBD2 for D (6 bases each). The CDR3 is 14 residues long. Looked up from germline, CDR1 is SNHLY and CDR2 is FYNNEI. Trimming stripped 5 bases from V and 5 bases from J, with 13 bases between. CDR3 sequence: CASSQQGLHNEQFF. The CDR3 bases are TGTGCCAGCAGTCAACAGGGACTTCACAATGAGCAGTTCTTC.